The rows below give T cell receptor beta chains drawn from one sample of a study of siplizumab effects on memory and regulatory T cells. TCRdb's table, derived via immunoSEQ multiplex PCR, lists solely in-frame clones and lacks some. This table has tens of thousands of clones, over 85% appearing once. Sequencing was done on a sample of CD8+ T cells sorted from blood. The receptors here all came from a human donor in good health. Both conserved end residues are part of each CDR3. The D gene is left open where the match is weak. Expanded clones get a size class; other rows say once, few or many, or leave the size out.

v_gene	abundance	j_gene	d_gene	CDR3aa	CDR3nt
TRBV4-2	few	TRBJ2-4	NA	CASSQSHRGQDIQYF	TGTGCCAGCAGCCAATCGCACCGGGGCCAGGACATTCAGTACTTC
TRBV2	once	TRBJ1-6	NA	CASSAVGGGLNNSPLHF	TGTGCCAGCAGTGCGGTAGGAGGGGGGCTGAATAATTCACCCCTCCACTTT
TRBV5-6	NA	TRBJ2-7	NA	CASSFLGRRDEQYF	TGTGCCAGCAGCTTCCTGGGACGGCGAGACGAGCAGTACTTC
TRBV6-5	NA	TRBJ2-2	NA	CASSSQTVASGELFF	TGTGCCAGCAGTTCCCAGACTGTAGCAAGCGGGGAGCTGTTTTTT
TRBV6-5	NA	TRBJ2-5	NA	CASSYGGTQYF	TGTGCCAGCAGTTACGGGGGGACCCAGTACTTC
TRBV9	NA	TRBJ1-1	NA	CASNKASSTEAFF	TGTGCCAGCAACAAAGCCAGTTCCACTGAAGCTTTCTTT
TRBV27	NA	TRBJ1-1	TRBD1	CASSFAGGSTEAFF	TGTGCCAGCAGTTTCGCAGGGGGGAGCACTGAAGCTTTCTTT
TRBV29-1	NA	TRBJ2-5	NA	CSVPQVPETQYF	TGCAGCGTCCCCCAAGTCCCCGAGACCCAGTACTTC
TRBV6-5	NA	TRBJ2-1	TRBD2	CASSTGRAPYNEQFF	TGTGCCAGCAGCACCGGGAGGGCCCCTTACAATGAGCAGTTCTTC
TRBV6-6	NA	TRBJ1-2	NA	CASNVRGSYYGYTF	TGTGCCAGCAACGTGAGGGGGTCTTACTATGGCTACACCTTC
TRBV2	NA	TRBJ1-6	NA	CASSAGVWNNSPLHF	TGTGCCAGCAGTGCGGGGGTATGGAATAATTCACCCCTCCACTTT
TRBV29-1	NA	TRBJ2-7	NA	CSVLVGSYEQYF	TGCAGCGTTCTTGTCGGATCCTACGAGCAGTACTTC
TRBV9	NA	TRBJ1-1	NA	CASSDTVNTEAFF	TGTGCCAGCAGCGACACAGTGAACACTGAAGCTTTCTTT
TRBV6-1	once	TRBJ2-1	TRBD2	CASSEDWREGLNEQFF	TGTGCCAGCAGTGAAGATTGGCGGGAGGGCCTGAATGAGCAGTTCTTC
TRBV27	NA	TRBJ2-7	NA	CASSLNGLYEQYF	TGTGCCAGCAGTTTAAATGGTTTATACGAGCAGTACTTC
TRBV12-5	NA	TRBJ2-1	NA	CASGLSYNEQFF	TGTGCTAGTGGTCTTAGCTACAATGAGCAGTTCTTC
TRBV6-5	NA	TRBJ2-7	NA	CASSYGQGTYEQYF	TGTGCCAGCAGTTACGGCCAGGGAACCTACGAGCAGTACTTC
TRBV4-1	NA	TRBJ2-2	NA	CASSHSKDSNTGELFF	TGCGCCAGCAGCCATTCTAAGGACAGTAACACCGGGGAGCTGTTTTTT
TRBV5-4	NA	TRBJ1-1	NA	CASSLEPGLRTLPAFF	TGTGCCAGCAGCTTGGAGCCAGGGCTCCGAACACTTCCAGCTTTCTTT
TRBV4-1	NA	TRBJ1-2	TRBD1	CASSPGQGITLYGYTF	TGCGCCAGCAGCCCTGGACAGGGGATTACCCTCTATGGCTACACCTTC
TRBV7-9	NA	TRBJ2-1	TRBD2	CASSPQSSGRNNEQFF	TGTGCCAGCAGCCCCCAGAGTAGCGGGAGAAACAATGAGCAGTTCTTC
TRBV27	NA	TRBJ2-7	TRBD1	CASRGQSSYEQYF	TGTGCCAGCCGGGGACAGAGCTCCTACGAGCAGTACTTC